Described below is a single T cell receptor beta chain sequence and its context. Antigen specificity is unknown. This specimen comes from a study of T-cell reconstitution after alpha-beta-depleted transplantation in children. Overall study results and limits: Newly produced T cells mostly provided counts and TCRbeta diversity after one year, as hyperexpanded clones declined. Expanded clones from the graft, numbering several hundred, reportedly supplied alpha-beta T cells about two months after transplant.

Unique molecular identifiers were incorporated into the prepared TCRbeta library. TCRdb analysed the PCR reads with MiXCR anew, one entry per CDR3 protein. Of about 400,000 distinct CDR3 sequences in the sample, 15% to 20% are singletons; the top ten hold 25% to 35%. This CDR3 has 17 residues. Germline CDR1 is LGHNA and CDR2 is YNFKEQ. V shed 3 bases, J shed 4 bases, and the junction held 6 bases outside the gene matches. The starting material was PBMCs, mostly from graft donor cells, obtained 360 days after TCRalphabeta/CD19-depleted stem cell transplant. V and J are TRBV4-2 and TRBJ2-1; TRBD2 aligns across 13 bases. This TCR was recovered from a boy under two years old who had a stem cell transplant for Wiskott-Aldrich syndrome, so the T cells may come from the graft donor. CDR3 sequence reads: CASSQILAGGLYNEQFF. The CDR3 nucleotides are TGTGCCAGCAGCCAGATACTAGCGGGGGGGCTGTACAATGAGCAGTTCTTC.